This entry lists 25 T cell receptor beta chains sequenced from one sample in a study of T cell repertoires in cytomegalovirus infection. No antigen has been assigned to these receptors. Each CDR3 protein gets one entry after TCRdb re-called the reads with MiXCR. Among 680,000 or so distinct CDR3 sequences listed, around a third were seen once. The specimen comprised cultured PBMCs, sampled from culture after CMV antigen stimulation. The origin of the receptors is a human donor in good health (CMV status not recorded). Some clones in this sample may be carry-over from other donors' samples.

This clonotype has more than one count but fewer than ten. The CDR3 nucleotides are TGTGCCAGCAGCGCGGAAGGGTTACAAGAGGATACGCAGTATTTT. Translation: CASSAEGLQEDTQYF. The J gene is TRBJ2-3, the V gene TRBV12-3 or TRBV12-4; D gene ambiguous. This CDR3 is 15 amino acids long. V shed 6 bases and J shed 6 bases, with 19 bases lying between them.

This clonotype has just a few counts. The V and J genes are TRBV10-3 and TRBJ1-1; D not certain. Trimming left V 0 bases short and J 3 bases short, with 5 bases between. Germline loops: CDR1 ENHRY, CDR2 SYGVKD. CDR3 size: 13 residues. The CDR3 loop is CAISESMDTEAFF. CDR3 nucleotides: TGTGCCATCAGTGAGTCGATGGACACTGAAGCTTTCTTT.

This clonotype was counted only a few times. CDR3: CSAMRDGDTQYF. Written as DNA, the CDR3 is TGCAGTGCTATGCGGGACGGAGATACGCAGTATTTT. J is TRBJ2-3 and V is TRBV20-1; tentatively, D is TRBD2 (6 bases). Germline V CDR1 and CDR2: DFQATT, SNEGSKA (reference sequence). V was cut by 4 bases and J by 5 bases, with 10 bases left in between. The CDR3 consists of 12 residues.

The V gene is TRBV7-9, the J gene TRBJ2-3, with 14 bases matching TRBD2. The CDR3 runs 15 residues. V lost 5 bases, J lost 5 bases, and 3 bases stayed unmatched. Looked up from germline, CDR1 is SEHNR and CDR2 is FQNEAQ (reference sequence). CDR3 sequence (DNA): TGTGCCAGCAGCGTGGGGACTAGCGGGGGAGATACGCAGTATTTT. This sequence encodes CASSVGTSGGDTQYF. Full variable domain (rest looked up from reference TRBV7-9 and TRBJ2-3): DTGVSQNPRHKITKRGQNVTFRCDPISEHNRLYWYRQTLGQGPEFLTYFQNEAQLEKSRLLSDRFSAERPKGSFSTLEIQRTEQGDSAMYLCASSVGTSGGDTQYFGPGTRLTVL.

There are a few counts of this clonotype. The chain combines TRBV11-2 with TRBJ2-5; no firm D call. The CDR3 consists of 13 residues. V gave up 5 bases and J gave up 2 bases, with 9 bases separating them. CDR1 and CDR2 from the germline V gene are SGHAT and FQNNGV. The CDR3 is CASSNGVQETQYF. CDR3 DNA sequence: TGTGCCAGCAGCAATGGGGTTCAAGAGACCCAGTACTTC.

This chain connects TRBV12-5 to TRBJ2-1, with D uncertain. The germline V gene has CDR1 LGHNT and CDR2 FRNRAP. This CDR3 has 11 amino acids. Trimming cost V 3 bases and J 8 bases, with 5 bases left between them. The CDR3 loop is CASGFGDEQFF. The CDR3, as DNA: TGTGCTAGTGGTTTCGGAGATGAGCAGTTCTTC.

In its sample, this clonotype was seen once. V gene TRBV4-3 combines with J gene TRBJ2-1; no reliable D call. Looked up from germline, CDR1 is LGHNA and CDR2 is YSLEER. V dropped 0 bases and J dropped 3 bases, with 6 bases sitting between them. The CDR3 runs 14 residues. As DNA, the CDR3 is TGCGCCAGCAGCCAAGAGCAGTTCTACAATGAGCAGTTCTTC. It codes for CASSQEQFYNEQFF.

This clonotype was counted at least ten times. The chain recombines TRBV7-2 with TRBJ2-5, with TRBD2 as a possible D gene (6 bases). The CDR3 is made up of 14 amino acids. The ends were cut back, 0 bases at V and 4 bases at J, with 9 bases in the middle. Per germline, CDR1 SGHTA and CDR2 FQGNSA. The CDR3 here is CASSLAGGRETQYF. CDR3 DNA: TGTGCCAGCAGCTTAGCGGGAGGCCGAGAGACCCAGTACTTC.

In this sample, this clonotype turned up a few times. The chain has TRBV7-2 and TRBJ2-3; 7 bases are shared with TRBD1. The CDR3 sequence is 15 residues long. CDR1 and CDR2 from the germline V gene are SGHTA and FQGNSA. Germline trimming cut 8 bases from V and 1 base from J; bases unmatched to any gene: 9. The CDR3 region is CASDIRGQRTDTQYF. CDR3 bases: TGTGCCAGCGACATTAGGGGGCAGCGCACAGATACGCAGTATTTT.

The V call is TRBV20-1, the J call TRBJ1-4; 7 positions match TRBD1. Germline V gene data show CDR1 as DFQATT and CDR2 as SNEGSKA (reference sequence). This CDR3 is built from 13 residues. V lost 3 bases to trimming and J lost 8 bases; unmatched junction nucleotides: 6. CDR3 loop: CSARVPGQEKLFF. The CDR3 coding sequence is TGCAGTGCTAGGGTCCCGGGACAGGAAAAACTGTTTTTT.

This clonotype was recorded a few times. V usage is TRBV19 and J usage is TRBJ2-5; TRBD2 matches at 13 bases. J lost 4 bases, V lost 3 bases, and 5 bases had no gene match. CDR3 length: 16 amino acids. CDR1 and CDR2 from the germline V gene are LNHDA and SQIVND (reference sequence). DNA of the CDR3: TGTGCCAGTAGTATCGGACTAGCGGGAGTGTCAGAGACCCAGTACTTC. Translation gives CASSIGLAGVSETQYF.

The V call is TRBV18, the J call TRBJ2-1, with 8 bases lining up with TRBD2. The V gene's germline CDR1 is KGHSH and CDR2 LQKENI. The CDR3 consists of 16 residues. The V and J ends lost 0 bases and 4 bases, in that order; junction bases with no gene match: 5. The CDR3 spells CASSPPELAVYNEQFF. The CDR3 coding sequence is TGTGCCAGCTCACCACCCGAACTAGCGGTTTACAATGAGCAGTTCTTC.

The chain carries TRBV5-1 and TRBJ2-3; no clear D gene. CDR1 is SGHRS, CDR2 YFSETQ, per germline. The V gene lost 6 bases and the J gene lost 4 bases, with 9 bases spanning the gap. The CDR3 totals 12 residues. CDR3 region: CASKLGADTQYF. The CDR3 DNA reads TGCGCCAGCAAACTGGGCGCAGATACGCAGTATTTT.

V gene TRBV6-6 combines with J gene TRBJ2-3; D possibly corresponds to TRBD1 (6 bases). Trimming left V 4 bases short and J 1 base short, with 9 bases between. Looked up from germline, CDR1 is MNHNY and CDR2 is SVGAGI (reference sequence). The CDR3 loop spans 14 amino acids. CDR3 nucleotides: TGTGCCAGCAGTTTCAACAGGGGCACAGATACGCAGTATTTT. Protein product: CASSFNRGTDTQYF.

This clonotype was observed a few times. The rearrangement links TRBV3-1 to TRBJ2-2, with 10 bases lining up with TRBD2. The CDR3 extends over 16 amino acids. Germline V gives CDR1 LGHDT, CDR2 YNNKEL (reference sequence). The V segment lost 0 bases and the J segment 9 bases; nucleotides outside the gene matches: 7. As DNA, the CDR3 is TGTGCCAGCAGCCAAGATTCAACTAGCGGGATTCGGGAGCTGTTTTTT. Its translation: CASSQDSTSGIRELFF.

The V call is TRBV5-1, the J call TRBJ1-1, with D unclear. Germline values: CDR1 SGHRS, CDR2 YFSETQ. The CDR3 consists of 14 residues. Trimming removed 0 bases from V and 3 bases from J, with 9 bases in between. CDR3 protein: CASSLVGWDTEAFF. DNA of the CDR3: TGCGCCAGCAGCTTGGTGGGGTGGGACACTGAAGCTTTCTTT.

This clonotype was observed a single time. The V and J genes are TRBV5-5 and TRBJ2-5; no firm D call. Germline CDR1 is SGHKS and CDR2 is YYEKEE (reference sequence). The CDR3 has 13 residues. Trimming stripped 2 bases from V and 5 bases from J, with 10 bases between. The CDR3 nucleotides are TGTGCCAGCAGCTTCGGGTTTCGGGAGACCCAGTACTTC. This gives the protein CASSFGFRETQYF.

V and J are TRBV6-1 and TRBJ2-7; no firm D call. The CDR3 has 15 residues. The V end was cut by 2 bases, the J end by 5 bases, with 16 bases between. CDR1 and CDR2 (germline): MNHNS, SASEGT. CDR3 region: CASSELGTPEDEQYF. CDR3 sequence (DNA): TGTGCCAGCAGTGAACTAGGCACCCCAGAGGACGAGCAGTACTTC.

This clonotype occurred a few times. The chain joins TRBV7-6 to TRBJ1-6, with a possible D match to TRBD1 (6 bases). The CDR3 sequence is 15 residues long. The germline V and J ends were trimmed by 5 bases and 9 bases, with 17 bases remaining between them. Germline V gene data show CDR1 as SGHVS and CDR2 as FNYEAQ. In nucleotides, the CDR3 is TGTGCCAGCAGCCCATCCGACAGGATGCCTTCACCCCTCCACTTT. Encoded protein: CASSPSDRMPSPLHF.

The CDR3 region is CASSEEAPGTTDTQYF. CDR3 coding DNA: TGTGCCAGCAGTGAAGAGGCTCCTGGGACCACAGATACGCAGTATTTT. The J gene is TRBJ2-3, the V gene TRBV2, with D tentatively TRBD1 or TRBD2 (5 bases each). V was trimmed by 1 base and J by 2 bases, leaving 13 bases between them. The CDR3 has 16 residues. Germline V gene sequence: CDR1 SNHLY, CDR2 FYNNEI.

The genes are TRBV27 and TRBJ1-6; D possibly corresponds to TRBD1 (5 bases). Germline CDR1 reads MNHEY; CDR2 reads SMNVEV (reference sequence). V was cut by 5 bases and J by 6 bases, with 14 bases left in between. The CDR3 runs 15 residues. The CDR3 is CASSPLQGRNSPLHF. The CDR3 DNA reads TGTGCCAGCAGTCCCCTCCAGGGCCGTAATTCACCCCTCCACTTT.

J is TRBJ1-1 and V is TRBV30; D unresolved. The germline CDR1 and CDR2 sequences are GTSNPN and SVGIG (reference sequence). The CDR3 has 12 amino acids. Deletions cut 5 bases from V and 3 bases from J, with 10 bases between. As DNA, the CDR3 is TGTGCCTGGGGTAGGTGGGACACTGAAGCTTTCTTT. Amino acids: CAWGRWDTEAFF. Variable domain in full (rest from reference TRBV30 and TRBJ1-1): SQTIHQWPATLVQPVGSPLSLECTVEGTSNPNLYWYRQAAGRGLQLLFYSVGIGQISSEVPQNLSASRPQDRQFILSSKKLLLSDSGFYLCAWGRWDTEAFFGQGTRLTVV.

The chain employs TRBV4-1 and TRBJ2-7, with TRBD1 matching over 9 bases. Germline V lookup: CDR1 MGHRA, CDR2 YSYEKL. Losses at the gene ends were 0 bases for V and 7 bases for J; bases not matched to a gene: 10. CDR3 length: 16 amino acids. The CDR3 DNA follows: TGCGCCAGCAGCCAAGATCCTGGGACAGGGATGAGGGAGCAGTACTTC. This gives the protein CASSQDPGTGMREQYF.

The V and J genes are TRBV30 and TRBJ2-3, with D perhaps matching TRBD1 (6 bases). The CDR3 contains 18 residues. V was shortened by 3 bases and J by 1 base, with 23 bases between the two germline ends. Germline CDR1 is GTSNPN and CDR2 is SVGIG (reference sequence). As DNA, the CDR3 is TGTGCCTGGAGCTCCTTCACGTACAGGGATAGGGGCACAGATACGCAGTATTTT. Its translation is CAWSSFTYRDRGTDTQYF. Looking up the rest from reference TRBV30 and TRBJ2-3 gives the full variable domain: SQTIHQWPATLVQPVGSPLSLECTVEGTSNPNLYWYRQAAGRGLQLLFYSVGIGQISSEVPQNLSASRPQDRQFILSSKKLLLSDSGFYLCAWSSFTYRDRGTDTQYFGPGTRLTVL.

The chain carries TRBV2 and TRBJ2-5, with TRBD1 as a possible D gene (6 bases). V was clipped by 3 bases and J by 0 bases, with 11 bases between them. This CDR3 contains 15 residues. Germline V gene lookup returns CDR1 SNHLY and CDR2 FYNNEI. CDR3 amino acids: CASSEDRGYQETQYF. CDR3 sequence (DNA): TGTGCCAGCAGTGAGGATAGGGGGTACCAAGAGACCCAGTACTTC.